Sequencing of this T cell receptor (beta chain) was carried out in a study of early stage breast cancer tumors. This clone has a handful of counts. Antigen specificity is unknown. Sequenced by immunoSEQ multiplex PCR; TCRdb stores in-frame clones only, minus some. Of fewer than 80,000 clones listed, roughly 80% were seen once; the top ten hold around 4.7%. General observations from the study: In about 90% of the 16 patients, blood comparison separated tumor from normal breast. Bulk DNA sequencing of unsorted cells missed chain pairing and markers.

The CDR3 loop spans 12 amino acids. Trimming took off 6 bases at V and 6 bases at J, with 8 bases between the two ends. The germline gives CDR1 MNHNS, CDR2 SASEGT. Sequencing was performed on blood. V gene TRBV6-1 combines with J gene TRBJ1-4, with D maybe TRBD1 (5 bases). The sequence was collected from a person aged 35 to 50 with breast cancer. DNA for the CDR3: TGTGCCAGCAGAGGGGACTATGAAAAACTGTTTTTT. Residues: CASRGDYEKLFF.